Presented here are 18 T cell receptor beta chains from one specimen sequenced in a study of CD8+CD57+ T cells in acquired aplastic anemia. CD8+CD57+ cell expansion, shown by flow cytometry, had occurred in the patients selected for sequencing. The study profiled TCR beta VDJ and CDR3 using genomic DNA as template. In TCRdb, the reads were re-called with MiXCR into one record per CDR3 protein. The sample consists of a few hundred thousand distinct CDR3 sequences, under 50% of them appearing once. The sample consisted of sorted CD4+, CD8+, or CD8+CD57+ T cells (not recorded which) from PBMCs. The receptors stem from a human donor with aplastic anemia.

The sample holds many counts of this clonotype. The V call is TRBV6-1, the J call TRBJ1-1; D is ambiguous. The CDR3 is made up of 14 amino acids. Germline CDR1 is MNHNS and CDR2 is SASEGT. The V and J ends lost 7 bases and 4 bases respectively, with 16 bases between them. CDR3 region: CASMTSGVRTEAFF. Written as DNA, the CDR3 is TGTGCCAGCATGACTTCGGGAGTGCGCACTGAAGCTTTCTTT.

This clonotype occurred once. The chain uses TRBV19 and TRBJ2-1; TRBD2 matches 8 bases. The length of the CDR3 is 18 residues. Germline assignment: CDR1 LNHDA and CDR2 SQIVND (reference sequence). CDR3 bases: TGTGCTAGAGCGGGTCCTGGACGGGGGGGTAGCTCCTACAATGAGCAGTTCTTC. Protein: CARAGPGRGGSSYNEQFF.

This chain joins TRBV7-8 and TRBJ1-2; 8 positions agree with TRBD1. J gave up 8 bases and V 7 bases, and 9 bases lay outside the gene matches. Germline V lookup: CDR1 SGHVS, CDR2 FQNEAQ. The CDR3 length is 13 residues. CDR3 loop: CASIFRTGRGYTF. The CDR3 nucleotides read TGTGCCAGCATCTTCCGGACAGGGCGCGGCTACACCTTC.

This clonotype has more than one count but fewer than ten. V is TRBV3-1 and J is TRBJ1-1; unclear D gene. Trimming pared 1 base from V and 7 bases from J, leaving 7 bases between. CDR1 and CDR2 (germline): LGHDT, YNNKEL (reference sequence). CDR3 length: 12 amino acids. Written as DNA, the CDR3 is TGTGCCAGCAGCCAAGTGGGTGGTGAAGCTTTCTTT. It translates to CASSQVGGEAFF.

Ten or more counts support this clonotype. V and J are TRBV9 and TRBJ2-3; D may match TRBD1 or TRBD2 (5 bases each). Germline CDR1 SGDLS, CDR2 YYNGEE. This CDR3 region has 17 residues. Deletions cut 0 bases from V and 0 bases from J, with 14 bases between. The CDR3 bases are TGTGCCAGCAGCGTAGCCGGTGGGGGAATTAGCACAGATACGCAGTATTTT. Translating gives CASSVAGGGISTDTQYF.

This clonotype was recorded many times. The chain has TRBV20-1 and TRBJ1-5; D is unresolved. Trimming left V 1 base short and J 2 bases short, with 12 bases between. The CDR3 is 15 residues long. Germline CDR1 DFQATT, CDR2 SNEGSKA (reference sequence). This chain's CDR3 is CSARVSLGGNQPQHF. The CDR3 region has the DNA TGCAGTGCTAGAGTTTCCCTCGGGGGCAATCAGCCCCAGCATTTT.

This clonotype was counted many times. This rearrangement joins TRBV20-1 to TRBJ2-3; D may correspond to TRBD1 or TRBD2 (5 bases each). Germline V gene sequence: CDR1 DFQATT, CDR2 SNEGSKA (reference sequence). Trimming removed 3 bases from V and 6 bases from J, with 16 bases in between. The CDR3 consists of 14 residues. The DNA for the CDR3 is TGCAGTGCTAGCGGGGCCGGGGTCGGGGATACGCAGTATTTT. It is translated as CSASGAGVGDTQYF.

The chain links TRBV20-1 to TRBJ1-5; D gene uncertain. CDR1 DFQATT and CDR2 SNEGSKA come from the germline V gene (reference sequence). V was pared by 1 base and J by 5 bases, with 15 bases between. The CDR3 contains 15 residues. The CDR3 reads CSARVPGWLDQPQHF. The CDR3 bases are TGCAGTGCTAGAGTTCCTGGGTGGCTTGATCAGCCCCAGCATTTT.

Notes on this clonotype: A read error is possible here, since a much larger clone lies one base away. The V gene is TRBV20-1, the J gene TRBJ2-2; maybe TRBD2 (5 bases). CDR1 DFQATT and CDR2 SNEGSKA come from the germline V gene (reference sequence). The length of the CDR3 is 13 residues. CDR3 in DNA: TGCAGTGCCCCCACTTGGAACACCGGGGAGCTGTCTTTT. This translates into CSAPTWNTGELSF.

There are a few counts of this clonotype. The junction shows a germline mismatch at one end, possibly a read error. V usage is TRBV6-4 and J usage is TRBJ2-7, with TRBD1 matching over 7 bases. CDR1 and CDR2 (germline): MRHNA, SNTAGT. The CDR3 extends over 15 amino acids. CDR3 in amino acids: CASSYSGQPTYEQYF. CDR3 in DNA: TGTGCCAGCAGTTACTCGGGACAGCCTACCTACGAGCAGTACTTC.

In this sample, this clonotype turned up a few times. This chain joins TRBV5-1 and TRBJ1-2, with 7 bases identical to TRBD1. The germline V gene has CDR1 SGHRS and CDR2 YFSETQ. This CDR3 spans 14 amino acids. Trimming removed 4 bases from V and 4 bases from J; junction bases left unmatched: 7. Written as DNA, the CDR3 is TGCGCCAGCAGCCAGTACGGGACAGTCTATGGCTACACCTTC. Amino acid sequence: CASSQYGTVYGYTF. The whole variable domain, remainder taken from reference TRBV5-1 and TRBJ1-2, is KAGVTQTPRYLIKTRGQQVTLSCSPISGHRSVSWYQQTPGQGLQFLFEYFSETQRNKGNFPGRFSGRQFSNSRSEMNVSTLELGDSALYLCASSQYGTVYGYTFGSGTRLTVV.

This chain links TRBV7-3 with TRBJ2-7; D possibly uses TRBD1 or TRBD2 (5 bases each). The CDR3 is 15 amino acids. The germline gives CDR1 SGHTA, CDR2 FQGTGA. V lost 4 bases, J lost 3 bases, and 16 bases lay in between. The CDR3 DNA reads TGTGCCAGCAGCTCTCCGGGACGGACAAGCTACGAGCAGTACTTC. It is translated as CASSSPGRTSYEQYF. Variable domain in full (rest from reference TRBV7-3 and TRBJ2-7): GAGVSQTPSNKVTEKGKYVELRCDPISGHTALYWYRQSLGQGPEFLIYFQGTGAADDSGLPNDRFFAVRPEGSVSTLKIQRTERGDSAVYLCASSSPGRTSYEQYFGPGTRLTVT.

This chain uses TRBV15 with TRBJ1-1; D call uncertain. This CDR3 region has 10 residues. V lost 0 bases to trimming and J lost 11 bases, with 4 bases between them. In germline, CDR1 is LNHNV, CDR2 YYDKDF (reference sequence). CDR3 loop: CATSRDSAFF. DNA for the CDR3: TGTGCCACCAGCAGAGATTCCGCTTTCTTT.

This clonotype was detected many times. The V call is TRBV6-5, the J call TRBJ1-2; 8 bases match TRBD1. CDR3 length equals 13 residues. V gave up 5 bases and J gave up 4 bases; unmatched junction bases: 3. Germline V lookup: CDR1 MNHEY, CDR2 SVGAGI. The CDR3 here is CASSRDRTYGYTF. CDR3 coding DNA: TGTGCCAGCAGTCGGGACAGGACCTATGGCTACACCTTC.

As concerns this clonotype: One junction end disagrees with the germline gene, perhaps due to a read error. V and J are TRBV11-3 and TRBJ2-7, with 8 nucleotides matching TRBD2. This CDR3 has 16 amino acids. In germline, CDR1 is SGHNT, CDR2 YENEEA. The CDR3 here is CASSQDRREAPYEQYF. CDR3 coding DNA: TGCGCCAGCAGCCAAGACCGGCGGGAGGCCCCCTACGAGCAGTACTTC.

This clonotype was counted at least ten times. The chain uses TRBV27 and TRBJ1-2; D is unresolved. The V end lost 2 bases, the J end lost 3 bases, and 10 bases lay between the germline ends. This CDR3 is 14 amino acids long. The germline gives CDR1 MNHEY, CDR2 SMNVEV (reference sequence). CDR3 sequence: CASSLGRRDYGYTF. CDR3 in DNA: TGTGCCAGCAGTTTAGGCAGGAGGGACTATGGCTACACCTTC.

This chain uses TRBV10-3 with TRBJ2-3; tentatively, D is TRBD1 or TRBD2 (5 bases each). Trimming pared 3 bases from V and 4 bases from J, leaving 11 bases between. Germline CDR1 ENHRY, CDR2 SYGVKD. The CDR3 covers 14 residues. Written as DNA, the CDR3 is TGTGCCATCAGTGACCGCCGGGACGCAGATACGCAGTATTTT. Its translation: CAISDRRDADTQYF.

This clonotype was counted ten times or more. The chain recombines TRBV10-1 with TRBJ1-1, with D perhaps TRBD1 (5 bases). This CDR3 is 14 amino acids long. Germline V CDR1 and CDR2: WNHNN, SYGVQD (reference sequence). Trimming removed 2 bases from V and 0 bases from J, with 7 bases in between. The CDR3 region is CASSEGRVNTEAFF. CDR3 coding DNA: TGCGCCAGCAGTGAGGGCAGGGTGAACACTGAAGCTTTCTTT.